This T cell receptor (beta chain) was obtained from a study of Ad26.COV2.S vaccination and SARS-CoV-2 variants. At the level of the study: Donor allocation was to the COV1001 Ad26.COV2.S trial arm. Ad26.COV2.S was injected intramuscularly once or twice, 56 days apart.

This CDR3 spans 14 amino acids. V shed 2 bases and J shed 1 base, with 10 bases lying between them. Germline CDR1 and CDR2: SGHNT and YYREEE (reference sequence). A word on this clone: Its cognate antigen is unknown.

Treatment: 19 received Ad26.COV2.S at low or high dose, single or two shots; roughly 5 received placebo; per-sample allocation not given. Specimen acquisition occurred on day 63 following the initial vaccine or placebo injection. The sample came from a Boston adult aged 18-55 years. Assay: immunoSEQ multiplex PCR; the TCRdb copy retains only in-frame clones and omits some. The sample has fewer than 400,000 clones; around 85% are singletons. Whole-study results and caveats: Vaccinees reportedly had broad spike-specific CD8+ and CD4+ T cell responses.

Sequenced here: peripheral blood, sampled in a trial of Ad26.COV2.S vaccine versus placebo. The receptor was derived from a person aged 18 to 59 who received the Ad26.COV2.S COVID-19 vaccine or a placebo. The chain has TRBV5-4 and TRBJ2-7; tentative D call: TRBD2 (7 bases). CDR3 loop: CASSFGGLSYEQYF. CDR3 bases: TGTGCCAGCAGCTTCGGGGGGCTTTCCTACGAGCAGTACTTC.